Sequencing of this TCR beta chain was carried out in a study of shared clonotypes between healthy human individuals (dated by TCRdb to 2019 to 2021). Some background on the complete study: A couple of women and a few men aged 18 to 49 years were included in the cohort. To estimate repertoire size and how much clonotypes are shared between individuals, the study performed deep sequencing of blood TCR repertoires from roughly five healthy adults. Libraries were prepared and TCR repertoires were sequenced by different laboratories using diverse techniques, in order to increase sequencing depth and limit assay-specific biases. Each donor's leukapheresis produced roughly between roughly 0.85 and 9.5 billion PBMCs. Broader findings and caveats from the paper: Pairwise subsampling indicated that sequencing depth was expected to affect the degree of clonotype sharing among donors. Only blood was sampled, and tissue TCR repertoires likely differ from those in blood. The small number of donors limited the genetic and exposure-history diversity represented.

Healthy HIV-negative adults with no recently reported acute infections or vaccinations were included as donors. Only Caucasian adults living in Nashville, Tennessee, USA were represented among the donors. For unsorted samples, tens of millions of PBMCs were counted, and genomic DNA was extracted using the QIAamp DNA Blood Mini kit. Blood was collected by leukapheresis, and PBMCs were isolated by Ficoll-Histopaque density gradient centrifugation and then cryopreserved in liquid nitrogen vapor phase. Worth noting for this clone: Its recognized antigen is unknown. No base quality values were provided; no much bigger clone lies one nucleotide off.

Using the deep immunoSEQ assay, TCR CDR3 regions were amplified from genomic DNA by multiplex PCR. Extracted genomic DNA from each cell subset was distributed evenly across all wells of several immunoSEQ 96-well plates, and each plate was treated as a replicate. For unsorted PBMC, roughly 330 ng of genomic DNA, equivalent to approximately 30,000 T cell genomes, went into each replicate PCR. Genomic DNA from unsorted PBMC was sequenced over ten immunoSEQ deep assay plates. Purified libraries were quantified with a Qubit 3.0 fluorometer, sized on a Bioanalyzer 2100, and re-quantified with the KAPA Library Quantification kit. Every immunoSEQ 96-well plate was sequenced on a dedicated single-read 150-cycle Illumina NextSeq 550 flow cell. In the paper's pipeline: The immunoSEQ output contained only junctional sequences without quality scores, so filtering could not match that applied to full-length reads. Sequences were annotated with PyIR, a Python wrapper for IgBLAST v1.9, using IMGT germline references to assign V/J genes and CDR3. Any read was removed if the V/J assignment was weak (E-value above 1e-6), the CDR3 was missing, or the read contained stop codons, out-of-frame junctions, or ambiguous translated residues. V3J clonotypes were defined as sequences sharing the same inferred V gene, J gene, and CDR3 amino acid sequence. The percentage overlap between two repertoires was calculated by dividing the number of shared unique clonotypes by the size of the smaller repertoire. Richness of each repertoire was evaluated using RTK rarefaction, the Chao1 estimator, and Recon v2.1 estimates of unobserved clonotypes. TCRdb holds this immuneACCESS table with in-frame rearrangements only. Some clones are missing; in checked studies, unresolved V genes explain under half, and the rest has no known cause. Clone size and V and J calls were adopted from that table, with D and trimming inferred from the DNA. This sample has about half a million clones in its table, and about 72% of those were observed once. Approximately 12% of the sample lies in the top ten.

The TCR was taken from a middle-aged woman in good health. Some clones in this sample may be carry-over from other donors' samples. The specimen was PBMCs.

This receptor carries the CDR3 CASKRENTEAFF. The bases are TGTGCCAGTAAACGGGAGAACACTGAAGCTTTCTTT. Recombination joined TRBV19 with TRBJ1-1, with no confidently assigned D gene. The germline V gene encodes CDR1 LNHDA and CDR2 SQIVND (reference sequence). The CDR3 covers 12 residues, taking in both the cysteine and the phenylalanine. Just the 36-base CDR3 DNA is kept, in frame starting at base 1. V loses 7 bases, J loses 1 base, and the germline ends lie 7 bases apart.